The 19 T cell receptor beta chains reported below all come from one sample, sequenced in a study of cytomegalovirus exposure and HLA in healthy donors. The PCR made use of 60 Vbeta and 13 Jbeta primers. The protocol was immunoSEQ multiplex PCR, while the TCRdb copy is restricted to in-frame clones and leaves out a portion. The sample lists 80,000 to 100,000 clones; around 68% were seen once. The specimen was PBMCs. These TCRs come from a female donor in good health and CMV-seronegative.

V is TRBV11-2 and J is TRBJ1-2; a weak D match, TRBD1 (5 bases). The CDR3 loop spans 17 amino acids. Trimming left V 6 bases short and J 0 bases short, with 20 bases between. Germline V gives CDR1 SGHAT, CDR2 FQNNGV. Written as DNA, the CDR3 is TGTGCCAGCAGTCCGGGGGTTGATAGGTGGCCTAACTATGGCTACACCTTC. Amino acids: CASSPGVDRWPNYGYTF.

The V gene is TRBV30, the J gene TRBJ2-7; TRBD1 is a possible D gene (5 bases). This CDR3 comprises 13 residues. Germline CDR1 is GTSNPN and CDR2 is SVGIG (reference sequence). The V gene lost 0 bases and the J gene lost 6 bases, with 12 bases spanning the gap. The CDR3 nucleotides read TGTGCCTGGAGTGTCCAGGGAAATCTCGAGCAGTACTTC. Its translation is CAWSVQGNLEQYF.

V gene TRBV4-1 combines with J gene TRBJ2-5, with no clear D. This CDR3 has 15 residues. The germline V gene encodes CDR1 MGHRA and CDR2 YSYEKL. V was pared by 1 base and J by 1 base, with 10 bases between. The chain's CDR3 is CASSQVYRSQETQYF. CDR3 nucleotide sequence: TGCGCCAGCAGCCAAGTCTACCGATCCCAAGAGACCCAGTACTTC.

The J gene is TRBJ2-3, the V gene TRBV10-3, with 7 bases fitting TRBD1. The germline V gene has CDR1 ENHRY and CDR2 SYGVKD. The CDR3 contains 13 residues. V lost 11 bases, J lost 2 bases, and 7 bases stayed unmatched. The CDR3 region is CASTGESTDTQYF. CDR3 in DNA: TGTGCCTCTACAGGGGAGTCCACAGATACGCAGTATTTT.

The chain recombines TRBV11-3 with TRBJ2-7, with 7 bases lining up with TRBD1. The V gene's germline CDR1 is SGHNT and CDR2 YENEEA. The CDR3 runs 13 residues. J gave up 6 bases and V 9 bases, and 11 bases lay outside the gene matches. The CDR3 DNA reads TGTGCCAGAGACAGGGTTAAATTTGGCGAGCAGTACTTC. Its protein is CARDRVKFGEQYF.

CDR3 in DNA: TGTGCCAGCAGCCACGGCGGGGGGACAGATACGCAGTATTTT. It encodes CASSHGGGTDTQYF. V and J are TRBV14 and TRBJ2-3, with TRBD2 identical over 8 bases. Looked up from germline, CDR1 is SGHDN and CDR2 is FVKESK. V shed 3 bases, J shed 3 bases, and the junction held 2 bases outside the gene matches. The CDR3 covers 14 residues.

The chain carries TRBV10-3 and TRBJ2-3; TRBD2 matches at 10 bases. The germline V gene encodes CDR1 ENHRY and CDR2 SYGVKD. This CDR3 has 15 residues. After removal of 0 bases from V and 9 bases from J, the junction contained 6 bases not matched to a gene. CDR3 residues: CAISESKSSGGTQYF. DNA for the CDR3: TGTGCCATCAGTGAGTCGAAATCTAGCGGGGGAACGCAGTATTTT.

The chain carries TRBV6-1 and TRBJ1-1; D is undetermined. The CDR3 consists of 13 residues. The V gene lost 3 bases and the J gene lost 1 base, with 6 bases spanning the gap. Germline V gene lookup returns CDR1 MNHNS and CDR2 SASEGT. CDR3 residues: CASSDPGNTEAFF. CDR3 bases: TGTGCCAGCAGTGATCCCGGGAACACTGAAGCTTTCTTT.

The DNA of the CDR3 is TGTGCCACTAAGGGGGCGAGCTCCTACAATGAGCAGTTCTTC. Translating it yields CATKGASSYNEQFF. J is TRBJ2-1 and V is TRBV10-3, with 7 bases lining up with TRBD1. Germline CDR1 and CDR2: ENHRY and SYGVKD. The ends lost 10 bases at V and 0 bases at J; junction bases unmatched: 6. The CDR3 is 14 residues long.

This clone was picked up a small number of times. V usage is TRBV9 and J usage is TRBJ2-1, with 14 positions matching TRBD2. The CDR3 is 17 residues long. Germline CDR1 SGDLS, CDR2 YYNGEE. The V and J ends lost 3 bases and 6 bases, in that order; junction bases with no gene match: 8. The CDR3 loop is CASSARLAGGLGNEQFF. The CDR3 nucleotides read TGTGCCAGCAGCGCGAGACTAGCGGGGGGGCTGGGCAATGAGCAGTTCTTC.

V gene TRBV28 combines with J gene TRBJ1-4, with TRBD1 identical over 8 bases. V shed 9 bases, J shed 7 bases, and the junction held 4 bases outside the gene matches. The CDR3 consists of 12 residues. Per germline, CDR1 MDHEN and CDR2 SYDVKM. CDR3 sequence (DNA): TGTGCCAGTGGGACAGGTCGTGAAAAACTGTTTTTT. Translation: CASGTGREKLFF.

The CDR3, as DNA: TGTGCCAGCAGCCGACAGGGGTCCGACGAGCAGTACTTC. It specifies CASSRQGSDEQYF. The chain recombines TRBV5-4 with TRBJ2-5, with 8 bases matching TRBD1. The DNA end lines up better with TRBJ2-7; the J call may be wrong. Germline V CDR1 and CDR2: SGHNT, YYREEE (reference sequence). The length of the CDR3 is 13 residues.

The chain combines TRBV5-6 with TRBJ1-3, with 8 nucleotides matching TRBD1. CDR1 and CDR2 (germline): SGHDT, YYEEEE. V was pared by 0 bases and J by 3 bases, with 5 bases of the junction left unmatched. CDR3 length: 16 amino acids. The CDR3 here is CASSLETGAFGNTIYF. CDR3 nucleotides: TGTGCCAGCAGCTTGGAGACAGGGGCCTTTGGAAACACCATATATTTT. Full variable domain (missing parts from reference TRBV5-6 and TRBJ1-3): DAGVTQSPTHLIKTRGQQVTLRCSPKSGHDTVSWYQQALGQGPQFIFQYYEEEERQRGNFPDRFSGHQFPNYSSELNVNALLLGDSALYLCASSLETGAFGNTIYFGEGSWLTVV.

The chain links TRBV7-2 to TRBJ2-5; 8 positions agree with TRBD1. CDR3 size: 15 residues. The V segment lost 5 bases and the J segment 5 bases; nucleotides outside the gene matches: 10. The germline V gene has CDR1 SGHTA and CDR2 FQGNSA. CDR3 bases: TGTGCCAGCAGCGGGGCCGGGACAGGCGGGGAGACCCAGTACTTC. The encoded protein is CASSGAGTGGETQYF.

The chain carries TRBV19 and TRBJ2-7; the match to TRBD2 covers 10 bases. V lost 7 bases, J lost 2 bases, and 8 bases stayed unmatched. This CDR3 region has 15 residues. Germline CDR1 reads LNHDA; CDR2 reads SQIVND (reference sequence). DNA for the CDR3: TGTGCCAGTACCCCTAGCGGGGGTCCAACCTACGAGCAGTACTTC. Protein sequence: CASTPSGGPTYEQYF. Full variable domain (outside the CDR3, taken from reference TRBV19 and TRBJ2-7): DGGITQSPKYLFRKEGQNVTLSCEQNLNHDAMYWYRQDPGQGLRLIYYSQIVNDFQKGDIAEGYSVSREKKESFPLTVTSAQKNPTAFYLCASTPSGGPTYEQYFGPGTRLTVT.

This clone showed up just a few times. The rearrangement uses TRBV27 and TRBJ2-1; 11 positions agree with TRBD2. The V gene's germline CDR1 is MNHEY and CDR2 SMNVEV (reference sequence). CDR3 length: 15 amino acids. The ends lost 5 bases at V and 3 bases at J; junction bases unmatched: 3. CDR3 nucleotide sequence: TGTGCCAGCAGTGCCGGGACTAGCGGCTACAATGAGCAGTTCTTC. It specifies CASSAGTSGYNEQFF.

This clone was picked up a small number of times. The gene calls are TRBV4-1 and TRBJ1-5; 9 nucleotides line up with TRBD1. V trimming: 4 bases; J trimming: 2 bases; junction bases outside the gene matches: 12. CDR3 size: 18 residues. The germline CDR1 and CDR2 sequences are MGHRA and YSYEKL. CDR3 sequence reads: CASSPLLPGQGGNQPQHF. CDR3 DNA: TGCGCCAGCAGCCCGTTGTTACCGGGACAGGGAGGCAATCAGCCCCAGCATTTT.

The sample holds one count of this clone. The CDR3 spells CAWRGPGLAGVLNEQFF. In DNA form, the CDR3 reads TGTGCCTGGAGAGGTCCGGGACTAGCGGGCGTCCTCAATGAGCAGTTCTTC. The chain has TRBV30 and TRBJ2-1; the match to TRBD2 covers 12 bases. Germline V lookup: CDR1 GTSNPN, CDR2 SVGIG (reference sequence). V trimming: 3 bases; J trimming: 6 bases; junction bases outside the gene matches: 12. The CDR3 loop spans 17 amino acids.

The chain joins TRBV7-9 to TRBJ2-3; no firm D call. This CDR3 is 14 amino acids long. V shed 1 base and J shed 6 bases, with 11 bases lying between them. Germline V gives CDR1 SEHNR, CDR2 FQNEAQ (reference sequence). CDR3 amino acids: CASSLERLRDTQYF. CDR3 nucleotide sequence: TGTGCCAGCAGCTTAGAAAGGTTGAGGGATACGCAGTATTTT.